These T cell receptor beta chains were read from a single sample in a study of T cells in Graves' hyperthyroidism and ophthalmopathy. Each CDR3 protein gets one entry after TCRdb re-called the multiplex PCR reads with MiXCR. Among roughly 740,000 distinct CDR3 sequences listed, about 16% were seen once. Material: blood. These receptors were taken from a young man with Graves' hyperthyroidism. Each CDR3 is given with its conserved first and last residue. The D gene is left open where the match is weak. Part of the rows lack a size; the others show once, few, many or a class for expanded clones.

V	J	size	D	length	CDR3	DNA
TRBV7-2	TRBJ2-7	many	TRBD1	16	CASSADAGTGVYEQYF	TGTGCCAGCAGCGCGGATGCCGGGACAGGCGTCTACGAGCAGTACTTC
TRBV4-1	TRBJ1-2	NA	NA	15	CASSPFYREDYGYTF	TGCGCCAGCAGCCCCTTTTACAGGGAGGACTATGGCTACACCTTC
TRBV7-3	TRBJ2-1	NA	TRBD1	14	CASSITGQHNEQFF	TGTGCCAGCAGCATTACGGGACAGCACAATGAGCAGTTCTTC
TRBV6-1	TRBJ2-4	NA	TRBD1	15	CASSQMGTGGGFQYF	TGTGCCAGCAGCCAGATGGGGACAGGAGGGGGCTTTCAGTACTTC
TRBV5-1	TRBJ1-1	NA	NA	14	CASSLVAGGDEAFF	TGCGCCAGCAGCTTGGTGGCGGGGGGAGATGAAGCTTTCTTT
TRBV7-2	TRBJ2-7	many	TRBD1	14	CASSPRTGIYEQYF	TGTGCCAGCAGCCCCAGGACAGGGATCTACGAGCAGTACTTC
TRBV4-2	TRBJ2-7	NA	NA	15	CASSQLSAVAYEQYF	TGTGCCAGCAGCCAACTTAGTGCAGTGGCCTACGAGCAGTACTTC
TRBV30	TRBJ2-1	many	NA	11	CASDSYNEQFF	TGTGCCTCGGACAGCTACAATGAGCAGTTCTTC
TRBV19	TRBJ1-1	NA	NA	14	CASSQGPGNTEAFF	TGTGCCAGTAGTCAGGGGCCGGGGAACACTGAAGCTTTCTTT
TRBV28	TRBJ1-5	NA	NA	15	CASRKDPFSNQPQHF	TGTGCCAGCCGAAAGGACCCGTTTAGCAATCAGCCCCAGCATTTT
TRBV12-3/TRBV12-4	TRBJ2-3	many	NA	17	CASSLALVGGGTDTQYF	TGTGCCAGCAGTTTAGCGCTGGTGGGAGGCGGGACAGATACGCAGTATTTT